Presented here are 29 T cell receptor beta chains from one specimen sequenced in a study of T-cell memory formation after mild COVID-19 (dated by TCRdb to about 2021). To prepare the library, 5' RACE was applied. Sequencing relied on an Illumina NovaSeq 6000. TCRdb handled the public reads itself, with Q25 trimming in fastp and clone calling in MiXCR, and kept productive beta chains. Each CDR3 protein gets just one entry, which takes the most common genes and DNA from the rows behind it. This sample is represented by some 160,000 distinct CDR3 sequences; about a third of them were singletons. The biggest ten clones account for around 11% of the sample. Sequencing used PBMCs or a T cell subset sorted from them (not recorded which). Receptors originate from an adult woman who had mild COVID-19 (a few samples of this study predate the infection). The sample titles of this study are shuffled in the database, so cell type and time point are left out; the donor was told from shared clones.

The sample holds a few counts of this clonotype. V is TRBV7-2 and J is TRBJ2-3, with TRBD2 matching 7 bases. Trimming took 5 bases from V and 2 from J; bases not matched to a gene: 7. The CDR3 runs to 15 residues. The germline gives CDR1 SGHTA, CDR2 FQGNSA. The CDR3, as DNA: TGTGCCAGCAGCCGAGACGGGACTAACACAGATACGCAGTATTTT. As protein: CASSRDGTNTDTQYF.

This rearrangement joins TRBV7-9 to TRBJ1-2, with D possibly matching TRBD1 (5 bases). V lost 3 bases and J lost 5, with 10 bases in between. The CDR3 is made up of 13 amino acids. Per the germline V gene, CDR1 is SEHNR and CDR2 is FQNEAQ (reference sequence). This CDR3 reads CASSFPAGYGYTF. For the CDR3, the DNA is TGTGCCAGCAGCTTTCCGGCAGGGTATGGCTACACCTTC.

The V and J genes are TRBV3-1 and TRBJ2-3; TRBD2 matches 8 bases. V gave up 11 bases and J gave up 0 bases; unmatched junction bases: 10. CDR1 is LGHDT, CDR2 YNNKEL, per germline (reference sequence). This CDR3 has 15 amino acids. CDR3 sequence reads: CAVRSGGLSTDTQYF. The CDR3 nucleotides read TGTGCCGTCAGGAGCGGGGGCCTTAGCACAGATACGCAGTATTTT.

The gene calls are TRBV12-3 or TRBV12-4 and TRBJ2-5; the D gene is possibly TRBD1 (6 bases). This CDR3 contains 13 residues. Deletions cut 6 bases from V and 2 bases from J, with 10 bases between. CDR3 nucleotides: TGTGCCAGCAGATGGACAGTGCAAGAGACCCAGTACTTC. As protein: CASRWTVQETQYF.

CDR3 region: CASSLAVSESTDTQYF. CDR3 DNA: TGTGCCAGCAGCTTAGCGGTCAGCGAGAGCACAGATACGCAGTATTTT. This sequence joins TRBV7-9 and TRBJ2-3; D is unclear. CDR1 and CDR2 (germline): SEHNR, FQNEAQ (reference sequence). The CDR3 length is 16 residues. The V end lost 0 bases, the J end lost 0 bases, and 10 bases lay between the germline ends.

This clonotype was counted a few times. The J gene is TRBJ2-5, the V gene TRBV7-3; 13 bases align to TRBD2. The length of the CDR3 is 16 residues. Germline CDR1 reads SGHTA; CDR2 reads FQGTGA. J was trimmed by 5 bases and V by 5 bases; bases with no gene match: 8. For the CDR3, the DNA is TGTGCCAGCAGCCCCGGACTAGCGGGGGCTCCGGAGACCCAGTACTTC. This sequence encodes CASSPGLAGAPETQYF.

CDR3 protein: CASRLSTDTQYF. The CDR3 nucleotides are TGCGCCAGCAGGCTGAGCACAGATACGCAGTATTTT. V usage is TRBV5-1 and J usage is TRBJ2-3; D ambiguous. V was shortened by 5 bases and J by 0 bases, with 4 bases between the two germline ends. The CDR3 has 12 amino acids. CDR1 is SGHRS, CDR2 YFSETQ, per germline.

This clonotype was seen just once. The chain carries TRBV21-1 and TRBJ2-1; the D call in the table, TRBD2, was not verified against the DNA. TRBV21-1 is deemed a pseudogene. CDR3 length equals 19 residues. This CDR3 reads CASSIQDGSGPSSYNEQFF. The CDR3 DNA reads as TGTGCCAGCAGTATCCAAGACGGTAGCGGGCCGAGCTCCTACAATGAGCAGTTCTTC.

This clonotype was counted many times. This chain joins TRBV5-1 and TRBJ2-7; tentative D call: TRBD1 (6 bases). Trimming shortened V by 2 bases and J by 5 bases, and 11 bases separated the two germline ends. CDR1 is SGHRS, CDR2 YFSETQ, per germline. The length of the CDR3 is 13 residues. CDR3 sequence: CASSLQGSNEQYF. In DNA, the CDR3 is TGCGCCAGCAGCTTACAGGGATCGAACGAGCAGTACTTC.

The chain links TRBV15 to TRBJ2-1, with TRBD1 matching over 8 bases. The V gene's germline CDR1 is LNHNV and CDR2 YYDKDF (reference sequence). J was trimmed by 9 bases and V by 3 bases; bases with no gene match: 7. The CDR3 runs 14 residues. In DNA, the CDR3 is TGTGCCACCAGCAGCCAGACAGGGGCGACTGAGCAGTTCTTC. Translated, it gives CATSSQTGATEQFF. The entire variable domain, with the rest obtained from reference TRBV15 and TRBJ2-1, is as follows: DAMVIQNPRYQVTQFGKPVTLSCSQTLNHNVMYWYQQKSSQAPKLLFHYYDKDFNNEADTPDNFQSRRPNTSFCFLDIRSPGLGDTAMYLCATSSQTGATEQFFGPGTRLTVL.

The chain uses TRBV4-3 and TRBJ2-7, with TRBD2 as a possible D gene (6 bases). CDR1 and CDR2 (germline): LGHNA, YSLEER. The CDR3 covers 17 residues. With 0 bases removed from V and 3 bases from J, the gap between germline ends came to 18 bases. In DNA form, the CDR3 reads TGCGCCAGCAGCCAAGAATGGAGGGACCCTGGGAGCTACGAGCAGTACTTC. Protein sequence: CASSQEWRDPGSYEQYF.

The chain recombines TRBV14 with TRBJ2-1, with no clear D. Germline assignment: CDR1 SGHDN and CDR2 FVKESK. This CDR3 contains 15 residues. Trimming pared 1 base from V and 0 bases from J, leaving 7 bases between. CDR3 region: CASSQVMYSYNEQFF. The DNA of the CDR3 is TGTGCCAGCAGCCAAGTTATGTACTCCTACAATGAGCAGTTCTTC.

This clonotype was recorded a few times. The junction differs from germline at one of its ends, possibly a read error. The CDR3 spells CASKERQGLSSTDTKYF. The CDR3, as DNA: TGTGCCAGCAAGGAGAGACAGGGACTCTCAAGCACAGATACGAAGTATTTT. This sequence joins TRBV14 and TRBJ2-3; a weak D match, TRBD1 (7 bases). This CDR3 spans 17 amino acids. Germline V gene data show CDR1 as SGHDN and CDR2 as FVKESK.

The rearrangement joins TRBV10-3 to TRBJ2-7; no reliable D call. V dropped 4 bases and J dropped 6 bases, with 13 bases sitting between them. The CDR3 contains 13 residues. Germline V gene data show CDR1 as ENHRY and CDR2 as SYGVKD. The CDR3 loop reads CAISAWGPPEQYF. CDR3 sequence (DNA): TGTGCCATCAGTGCATGGGGTCCTCCCGAGCAGTACTTC.

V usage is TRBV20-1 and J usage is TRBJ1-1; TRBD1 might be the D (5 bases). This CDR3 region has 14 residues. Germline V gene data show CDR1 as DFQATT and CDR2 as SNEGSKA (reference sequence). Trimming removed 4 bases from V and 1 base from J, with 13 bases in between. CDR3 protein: CSATERGPNTEAFF. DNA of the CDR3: TGCAGTGCTACGGAGAGGGGACCGAACACTGAAGCTTTCTTT.

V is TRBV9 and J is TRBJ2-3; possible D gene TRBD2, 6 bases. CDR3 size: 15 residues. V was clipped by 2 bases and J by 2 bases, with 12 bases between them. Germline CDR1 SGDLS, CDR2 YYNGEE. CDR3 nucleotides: TGTGCCAGCAGCGTTCGGAGCGGGTCCACAGATACGCAGTATTTT. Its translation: CASSVRSGSTDTQYF.

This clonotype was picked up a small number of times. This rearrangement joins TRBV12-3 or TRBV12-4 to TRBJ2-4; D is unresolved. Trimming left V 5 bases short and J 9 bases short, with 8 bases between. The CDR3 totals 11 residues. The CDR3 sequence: CASSAHGIQYF. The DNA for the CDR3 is TGTGCCAGCAGTGCCCACGGCATTCAGTACTTC.

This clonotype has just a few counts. CDR3 nucleotides: TGCAGCGTTGAGCGAACAGGGACAGGTAACAATGAGCAGTTCTTC. Translated, it gives CSVERTGTGNNEQFF. The rearrangement links TRBV29-1 to TRBJ2-1; TRBD1 matches at 8 bases. The ends lost 3 bases at V and 5 bases at J; junction bases unmatched: 9. Germline V lookup: CDR1 SQVTM, CDR2 ANQGSEA. This CDR3 is 15 amino acids long.

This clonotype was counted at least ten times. DNA of the CDR3: TGTGCCACCAGTGCCTTGGGGACAGGGAACACCGGGGAGCTGTTTTTT. Its translation is CATSALGTGNTGELFF. V is TRBV24-1 and J is TRBJ2-2; 8 nucleotides match TRBD1. The junction had 5 bases not matched to a gene; V was cut back by 5 bases and J by 1 base. Germline loops: CDR1 KGHDR, CDR2 SFDVKD. This CDR3 is 16 amino acids long.

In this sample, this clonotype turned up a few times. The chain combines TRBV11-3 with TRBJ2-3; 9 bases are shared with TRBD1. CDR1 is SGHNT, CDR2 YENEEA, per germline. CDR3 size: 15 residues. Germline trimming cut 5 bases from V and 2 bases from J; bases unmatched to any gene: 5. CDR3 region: CASSPGQGTTDTQYF. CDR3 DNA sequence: TGTGCCAGCAGCCCCGGACAGGGGACCACAGATACGCAGTATTTT. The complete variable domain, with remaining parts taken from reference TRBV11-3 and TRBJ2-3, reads EAGVVQSPRYKIIEKKQPVAFWCNPISGHNTLYWYLQNLGQGPELLIRYENEEAVDDSQLPKDRFSAERLKGVDSTLKIQPAELGDSAVYLCASSPGQGTTDTQYFGPGTRLTVL.

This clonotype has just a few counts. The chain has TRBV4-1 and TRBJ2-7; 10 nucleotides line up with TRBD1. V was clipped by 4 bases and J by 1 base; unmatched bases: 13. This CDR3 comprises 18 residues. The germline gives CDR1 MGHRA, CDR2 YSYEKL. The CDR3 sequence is CASSPEWKGQGLSYEQYF. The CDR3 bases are TGCGCCAGCAGCCCCGAGTGGAAGGGACAGGGGCTATCCTACGAGCAGTACTTC.

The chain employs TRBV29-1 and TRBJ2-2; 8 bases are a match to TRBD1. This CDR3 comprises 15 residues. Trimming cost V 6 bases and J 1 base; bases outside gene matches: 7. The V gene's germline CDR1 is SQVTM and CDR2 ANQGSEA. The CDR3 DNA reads TGCAGCGTAGACACCGGGACAGGGAACACCGGGGAGCTGTTTTTT. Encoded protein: CSVDTGTGNTGELFF.

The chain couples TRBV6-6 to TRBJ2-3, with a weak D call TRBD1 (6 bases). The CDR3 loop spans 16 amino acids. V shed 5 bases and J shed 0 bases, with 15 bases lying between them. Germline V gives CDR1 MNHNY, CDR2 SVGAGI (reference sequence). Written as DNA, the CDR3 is TGTGCCAGCAGTCCACGGACAGTAGGGAGCACAGATACGCAGTATTTT. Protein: CASSPRTVGSTDTQYF.

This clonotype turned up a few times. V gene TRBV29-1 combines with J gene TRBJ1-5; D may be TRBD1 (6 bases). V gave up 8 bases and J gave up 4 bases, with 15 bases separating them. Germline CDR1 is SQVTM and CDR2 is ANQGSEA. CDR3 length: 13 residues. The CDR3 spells CSFTDSSNQPQHF. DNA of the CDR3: TGCAGCTTTACGGACAGCTCTAATCAGCCCCAGCATTTT.

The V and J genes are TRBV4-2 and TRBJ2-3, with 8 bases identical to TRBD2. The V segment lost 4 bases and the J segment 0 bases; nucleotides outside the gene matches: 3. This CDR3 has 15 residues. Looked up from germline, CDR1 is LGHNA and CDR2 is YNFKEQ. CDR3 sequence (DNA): TGTGCCAGCAGCCCAGCGGGAGCCAGCACAGATACGCAGTATTTT. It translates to CASSPAGASTDTQYF.

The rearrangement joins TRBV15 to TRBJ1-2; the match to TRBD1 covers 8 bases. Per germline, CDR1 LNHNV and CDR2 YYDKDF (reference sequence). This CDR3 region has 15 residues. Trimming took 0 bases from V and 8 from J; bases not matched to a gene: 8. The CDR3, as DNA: TGTGCCACCAGCAGAGATCGTGAGACAGGGGAGGGCTACACCTTC. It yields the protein CATSRDRETGEGYTF. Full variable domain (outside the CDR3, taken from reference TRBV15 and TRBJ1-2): DAMVIQNPRYQVTQFGKPVTLSCSQTLNHNVMYWYQQKSSQAPKLLFHYYDKDFNNEADTPDNFQSRRPNTSFCFLDIRSPGLGDTAMYLCATSRDRETGEGYTFGSGTRLTVV.

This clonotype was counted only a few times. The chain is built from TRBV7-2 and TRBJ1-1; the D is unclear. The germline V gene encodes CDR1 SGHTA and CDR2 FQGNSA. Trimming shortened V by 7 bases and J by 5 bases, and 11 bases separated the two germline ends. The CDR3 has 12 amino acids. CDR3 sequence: CASKPGETEAFF. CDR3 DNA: TGTGCCAGCAAACCCGGGGAAACTGAAGCTTTCTTT.

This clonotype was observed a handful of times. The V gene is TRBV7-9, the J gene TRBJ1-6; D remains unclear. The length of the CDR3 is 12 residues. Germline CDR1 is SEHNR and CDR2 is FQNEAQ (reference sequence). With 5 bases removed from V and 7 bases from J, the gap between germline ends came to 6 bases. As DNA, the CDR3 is TGTGCCAGCAGCCCGGAGAATTCACCCCTCCACTTT. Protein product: CASSPENSPLHF.

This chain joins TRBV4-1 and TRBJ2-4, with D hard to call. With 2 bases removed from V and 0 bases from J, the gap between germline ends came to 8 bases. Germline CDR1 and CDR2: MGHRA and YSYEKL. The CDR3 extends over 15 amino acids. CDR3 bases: TGCGCCAGCAGCCAAACTTCCATAGCCAAAAACATTCAGTACTTC. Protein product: CASSQTSIAKNIQYF.